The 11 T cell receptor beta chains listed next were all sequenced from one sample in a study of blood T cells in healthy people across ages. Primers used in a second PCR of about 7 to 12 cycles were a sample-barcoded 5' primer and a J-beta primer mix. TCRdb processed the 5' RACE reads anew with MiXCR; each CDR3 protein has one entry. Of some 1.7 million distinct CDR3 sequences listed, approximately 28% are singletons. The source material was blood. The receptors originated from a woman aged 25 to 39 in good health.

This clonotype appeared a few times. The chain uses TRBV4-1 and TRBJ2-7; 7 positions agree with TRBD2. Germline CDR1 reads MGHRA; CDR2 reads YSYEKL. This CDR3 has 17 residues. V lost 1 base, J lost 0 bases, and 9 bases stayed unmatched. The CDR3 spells CASSQVPPAGSSYEQYF. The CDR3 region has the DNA TGCGCCAGCAGCCAAGTCCCGCCAGCGGGGAGCTCCTACGAGCAGTACTTC.

The CDR3 region has the DNA TGTGCTAGTGGTTTGGGACAGGTCTACGAGCAGTACTTC. Translation: CASGLGQVYEQYF. The chain uses TRBV12-5 and TRBJ2-7; D is perhaps TRBD1 (6 bases). The germline gives CDR1 LGHNT, CDR2 FRNRAP. This CDR3 spans 13 amino acids. V lost 1 base to trimming and J lost 3 bases, with 7 bases between them.

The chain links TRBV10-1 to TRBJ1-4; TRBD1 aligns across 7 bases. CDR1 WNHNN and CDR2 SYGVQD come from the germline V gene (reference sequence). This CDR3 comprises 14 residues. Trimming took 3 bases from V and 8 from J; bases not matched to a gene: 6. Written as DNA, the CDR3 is TGCGCCAGCAGTGAATCCCAGGGGGAAGAAAAACTGTTTTTT. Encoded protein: CASSESQGEEKLFF.

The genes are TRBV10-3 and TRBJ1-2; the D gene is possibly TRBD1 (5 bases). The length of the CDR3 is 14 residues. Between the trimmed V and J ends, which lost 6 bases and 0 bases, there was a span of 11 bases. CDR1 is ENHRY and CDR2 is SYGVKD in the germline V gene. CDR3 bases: TGTGCCATCAGCCCGGGACGCGCTAACTATGGCTACACCTTC. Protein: CAISPGRANYGYTF.

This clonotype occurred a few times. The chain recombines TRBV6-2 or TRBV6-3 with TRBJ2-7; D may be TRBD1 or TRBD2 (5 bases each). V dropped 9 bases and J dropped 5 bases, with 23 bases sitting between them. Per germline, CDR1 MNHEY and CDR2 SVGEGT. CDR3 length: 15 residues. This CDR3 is CASRPLAGTLNEQYF. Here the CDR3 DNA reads TGTGCCAGTAGACCACTGGCAGGGACGTTGAACGAGCAGTACTTC.

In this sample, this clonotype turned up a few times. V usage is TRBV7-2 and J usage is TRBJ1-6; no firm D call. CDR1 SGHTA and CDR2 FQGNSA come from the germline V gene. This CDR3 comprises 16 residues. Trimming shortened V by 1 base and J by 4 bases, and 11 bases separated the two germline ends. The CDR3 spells CASSLGLGSYNSPLHF. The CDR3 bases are TGTGCCAGCAGCTTAGGATTGGGGAGTTATAATTCACCCCTCCACTTT.

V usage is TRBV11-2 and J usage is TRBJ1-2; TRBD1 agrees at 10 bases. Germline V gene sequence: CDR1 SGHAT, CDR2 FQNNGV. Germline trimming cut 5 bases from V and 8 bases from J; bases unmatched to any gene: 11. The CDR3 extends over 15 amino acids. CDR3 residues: CASSPIGDRGRGYTF. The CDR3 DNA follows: TGTGCCAGCAGCCCGATCGGGGACAGGGGAAGAGGCTACACCTTC.

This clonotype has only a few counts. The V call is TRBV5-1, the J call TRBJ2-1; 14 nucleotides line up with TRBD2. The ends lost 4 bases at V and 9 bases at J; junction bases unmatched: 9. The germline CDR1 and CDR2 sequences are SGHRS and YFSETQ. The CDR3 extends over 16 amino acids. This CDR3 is CASSKGTSGSLGEQFF. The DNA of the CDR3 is TGCGCCAGCAGCAAGGGGACTAGCGGGAGCTTGGGTGAGCAGTTCTTC.

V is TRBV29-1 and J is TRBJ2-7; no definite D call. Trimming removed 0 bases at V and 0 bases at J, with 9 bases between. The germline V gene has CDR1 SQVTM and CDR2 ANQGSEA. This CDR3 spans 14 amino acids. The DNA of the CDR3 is TGCAGCGTTGAAGAGGCCAAGAGCTCCTACGAGCAGTACTTC. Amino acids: CSVEEAKSSYEQYF.

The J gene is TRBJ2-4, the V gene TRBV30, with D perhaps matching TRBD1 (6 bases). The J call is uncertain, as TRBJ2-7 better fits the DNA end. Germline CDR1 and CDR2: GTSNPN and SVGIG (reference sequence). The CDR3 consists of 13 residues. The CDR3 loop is CAWSIRGPYEQYF. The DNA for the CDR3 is TGTGCCTGGAGTATCAGGGGCCCCTACGAGCAGTACTTC.

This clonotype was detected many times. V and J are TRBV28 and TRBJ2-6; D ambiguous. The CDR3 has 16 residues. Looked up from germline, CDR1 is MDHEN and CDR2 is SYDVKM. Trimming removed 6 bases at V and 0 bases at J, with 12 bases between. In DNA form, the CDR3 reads TGTGCCAGCAGCCGAGTCGGGTACTCTGGGGCCAACGTCCTGACTTTC. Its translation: CASSRVGYSGANVLTF.